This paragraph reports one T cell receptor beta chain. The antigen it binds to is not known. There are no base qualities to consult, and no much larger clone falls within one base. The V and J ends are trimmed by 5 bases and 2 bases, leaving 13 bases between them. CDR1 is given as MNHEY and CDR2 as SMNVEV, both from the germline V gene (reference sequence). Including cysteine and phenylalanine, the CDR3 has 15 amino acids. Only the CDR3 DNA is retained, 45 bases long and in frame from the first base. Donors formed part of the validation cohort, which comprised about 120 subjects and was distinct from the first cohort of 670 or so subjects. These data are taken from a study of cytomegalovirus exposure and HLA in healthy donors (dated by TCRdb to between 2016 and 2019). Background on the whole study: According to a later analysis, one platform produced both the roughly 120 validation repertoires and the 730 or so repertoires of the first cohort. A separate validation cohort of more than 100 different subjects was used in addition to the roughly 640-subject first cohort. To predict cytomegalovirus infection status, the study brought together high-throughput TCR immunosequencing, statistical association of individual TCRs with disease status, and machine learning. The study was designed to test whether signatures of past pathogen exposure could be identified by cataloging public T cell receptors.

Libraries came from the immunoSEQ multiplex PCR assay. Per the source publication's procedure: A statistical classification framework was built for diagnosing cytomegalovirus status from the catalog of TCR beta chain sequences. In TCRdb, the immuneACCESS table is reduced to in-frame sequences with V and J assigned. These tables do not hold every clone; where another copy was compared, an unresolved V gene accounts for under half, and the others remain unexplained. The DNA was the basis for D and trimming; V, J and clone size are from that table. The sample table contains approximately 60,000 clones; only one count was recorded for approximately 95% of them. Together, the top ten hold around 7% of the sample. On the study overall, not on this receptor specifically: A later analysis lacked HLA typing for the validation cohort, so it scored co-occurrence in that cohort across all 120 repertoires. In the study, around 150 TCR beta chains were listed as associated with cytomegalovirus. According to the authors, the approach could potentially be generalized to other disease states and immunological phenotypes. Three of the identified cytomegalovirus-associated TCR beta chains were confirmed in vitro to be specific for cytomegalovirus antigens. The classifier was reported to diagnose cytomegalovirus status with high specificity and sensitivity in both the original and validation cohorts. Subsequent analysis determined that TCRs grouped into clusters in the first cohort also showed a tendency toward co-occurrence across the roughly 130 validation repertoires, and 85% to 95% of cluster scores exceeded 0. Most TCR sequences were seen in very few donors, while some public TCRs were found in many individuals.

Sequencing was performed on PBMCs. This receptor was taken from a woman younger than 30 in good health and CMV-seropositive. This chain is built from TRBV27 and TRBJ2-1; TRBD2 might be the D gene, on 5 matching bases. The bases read TGTGCCAGCAGTCCTGCACTAGGCGCCTACAATGAGCAGTTCTTC. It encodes CASSPALGAYNEQFF.